This T cell receptor beta chain was recorded in a study of T cell responses to AZD1222 COVID-19 vaccine. Whole-study results and caveats: Mapped onto spike, vaccine-associated CD4 TCRs spanned it and were dominant at 160-218 and 743-854. Only 6 or 7 individuals given AZD1222 were seropositive at baseline. The sample set comprised mostly white British donors with more females, and clonal diversity was possibly underestimated.

This CDR3 spans 13 amino acids. V was pared by 2 bases and J by 4 bases, with 8 bases between. The germline V gene has CDR1 MNHNS and CDR2 SASEGT. A remark on this clone: Its specificity is unknown.

Sequencing was performed with immunoSEQ multiplex PCR; in TCRdb, only in-frame clones are kept and a portion is missing. The sample gives more than 110,000 clones, about 93% of which show up once; about 9.1% is in the top ten. The gene calls are TRBV6-1 and TRBJ1-2, with unresolved D. The sample in question was peripheral blood, obtained on day 0 of AZD1222 vaccination. The sequence was collected from an adult in good health. CDR3 DNA: TGTGCCAGCAGTGAACGGGCACTCTATGGCTACACCTTC. Protein: CASSERALYGYTF.